Below are 25 T cell receptor beta chains sequenced from a single sample in a study of blood T cell repertoires in COVID-19. TCRdb's copy holds only in-frame clones and misses some; the assay was immunoSEQ multiplex PCR. The sample records 120,000 to 150,000 clones, around 90% being singletons. Sequenced: peripheral blood. The receptor source for this set is a woman aged 60-75 years with acute or convalescent COVID-19.

In DNA, the CDR3 is TGTGCCAGCAGTTACTCACTTAGCGGGGCCTACGAGCAGTACTTC. Residues: CASSYSLSGAYEQYF. The rearrangement uses TRBV6-5 and TRBJ2-7; TRBD2 matches 8 bases. Trimming at V came to 0 bases and at J to 2 bases, leaving 3 bases not matched to a gene. CDR3 size: 15 residues. Germline loops: CDR1 MNHEY, CDR2 SVGAGI.

The chain joins TRBV19 to TRBJ2-7; TRBD1 aligns across 11 bases. The CDR3 totals 14 residues. CDR1 is LNHDA, CDR2 SQIVND, per germline (reference sequence). Trimming at V came to 5 bases and at J to 4 bases, leaving 4 bases not matched to a gene. The CDR3 reads CASSFGTGGYEQYF. The CDR3 DNA reads as TGTGCCAGTAGTTTCGGGACAGGGGGTTACGAGCAGTACTTC.

The CDR3, as DNA: TGTGCCAGCAGTAGAGGACTAGCGGGGCTGACAGATACGCAGTATTTT. Its protein product is CASSRGLAGLTDTQYF. V and J are TRBV27 and TRBJ2-3; 12 bases align to TRBD2. This CDR3 contains 16 residues. Unmatched junction bases numbered 6, after V lost 5 bases and J lost 3 bases. The germline CDR1 and CDR2 sequences are MNHEY and SMNVEV (reference sequence).

The V and J genes are TRBV29-1 and TRBJ2-1; TRBD1 agrees at 10 bases. The junction had 14 bases not matched to a gene; V was cut back by 8 bases and J by 7 bases. The CDR3 has 15 amino acids. Germline loops: CDR1 SQVTM, CDR2 ANQGSEA. The CDR3 DNA reads TGCAGCTATTCTAGGGGGACAGGGGCTTTTAATGAGCAGTTCTTC. This gives the protein CSYSRGTGAFNEQFF.

The J gene is TRBJ2-6, the V gene TRBV11-2; D perhaps matches TRBD1 (6 bases). Germline V lookup: CDR1 SGHAT, CDR2 FQNNGV. Trimming removed 1 base at V and 3 bases at J, with 13 bases between. CDR3 length equals 17 residues. This CDR3 is CASSLGQGSGGANVLTF. As DNA, the CDR3 is TGTGCCAGCAGCTTAGGTCAGGGGAGTGGTGGGGCCAACGTCCTGACTTTC.

This chain joins TRBV3-1 (or the pseudogene TRBV3-2) and TRBJ1-2; a weak D match, TRBD1 (5 bases). Trimming took 1 base from V and 6 from J, leaving 9 bases between them. From germline, CDR1 is LGHDT and CDR2 YNNKEL (reference sequence). The CDR3 consists of 13 residues. The CDR3 loop is CASSQGQGNGYTF. The CDR3 coding sequence is TGTGCCAGCAGCCAAGGGCAGGGAAATGGCTACACCTTC.

This chain joins TRBV25-1 and TRBJ1-2; D might be TRBD1 (6 bases). Germline-derived CDR1 and CDR2 are MGHDK and SYGVNS. Trimming cost V 1 base and J 4 bases, with 13 bases left between them. The CDR3 is 15 residues long. CDR3 bases: TGTGCCAGCAGTGAATCGGAAAACAGGGTCTATGGCTACACCTTC. This codes for CASSESENRVYGYTF.

CDR3 DNA: TGCGCCAGCAGCTTGGCACTAGCGAGTGACGAGCAGTACTTC. Translating it yields CASSLALASDEQYF. This rearrangement joins TRBV5-1 to TRBJ2-7; 7 bases fit TRBD2. The CDR3 covers 14 residues. With V trimmed by 0 bases and J by 5 bases, 5 bases remained unmatched. The germline V gene encodes CDR1 SGHRS and CDR2 YFSETQ.

The chain recombines TRBV5-1 with TRBJ2-7, with a weak D call TRBD1 (6 bases). V lost 0 bases to trimming and J lost 0 bases, with 10 bases between them. The CDR3 contains 15 residues. The germline gives CDR1 SGHRS, CDR2 YFSETQ. In DNA form, the CDR3 reads TGCGCCAGCAGCTTGGGGACAGATAGCTCCTACGAGCAGTACTTC. Translation gives CASSLGTDSSYEQYF.

In nucleotides, the CDR3 is TGTGCCAGCAGCCCGATGGGTAGGGGGCGGACTGAAGCTTTCTTT. It yields the protein CASSPMGRGRTEAFF. The chain employs TRBV3-1 (or the pseudogene TRBV3-2) and TRBJ1-1; 7 bases agree with TRBD1. The CDR3 totals 15 residues. With 4 bases clipped from V and 5 bases from J, the junction kept 10 bases outside the gene matches. In germline, CDR1 is LGHDT, CDR2 YNNKEL (reference sequence).

The chain links TRBV5-4 to TRBJ1-6; D is perhaps TRBD1 (5 bases). The V end was cut by 9 bases, the J end by 12 bases, with 19 bases between. Looked up from germline, CDR1 is SGHNT and CDR2 is YYREEE (reference sequence). The CDR3 runs 13 residues. This chain's CDR3 is CATKGPGMGPLHF. The CDR3 nucleotides read TGTGCCACCAAGGGCCCAGGGATGGGACCCCTCCACTTT. Complete variable domain (other parts from reference TRBV5-4 and TRBJ1-6): ETGVTQSPTHLIKTRGQQVTLRCSSQSGHNTVSWYQQALGQGPQFIFQYYREEENGRGNFPPRFSGLQFPNYSSELNVNALELDDSALYLCATKGPGMGPLHFGNGTRLTVT.

The chain combines TRBV9 with TRBJ2-7; the D gene is possibly TRBD2 (5 bases). The CDR3 runs 14 residues. V shed 4 bases and J shed 7 bases, with 18 bases lying between them. Germline CDR1 reads SGDLS; CDR2 reads YYNGEE. The CDR3 DNA sequence: TGTGCCAGCAGCCCCCAGCATGGCCCGGGGGAGCAGTACTTC. Translation gives CASSPQHGPGEQYF.

This CDR3 is CASSVGGAATNEKLFF. CDR3 DNA sequence: TGTGCCAGCAGCGTAGGGGGAGCAGCAACTAATGAAAAACTGTTTTTT. This chain joins TRBV9 and TRBJ1-4; D gene ambiguous. CDR3 length equals 16 residues. The V end lost 0 bases, the J end lost 0 bases, and 9 bases lay between the germline ends. Germline values: CDR1 SGDLS, CDR2 YYNGEE. Using reference TRBV9 and TRBJ1-4 for the parts outside the CDR3, the full variable domain is DSGVTQTPKHLITATGQRVTLRCSPRSGDLSVYWYQQSLDQGLQFLIQYYNGEERAKGNILERFSAQQFPDLHSELNLSSLELGDSALYFCASSVGGAATNEKLFFGSGTQLSVL.

This CDR3 is CASVSGFDGYTF. The CDR3 bases are TGTGCCAGCGTCTCGGGTTTCGATGGCTACACCTTC. V and J are TRBV2 and TRBJ1-2; D call uncertain. Germline CDR1 SNHLY, CDR2 FYNNEI. V dropped 8 bases and J dropped 6 bases, with 13 bases sitting between them. This CDR3 comprises 12 residues. Filled out from reference TRBV2 and TRBJ1-2, the complete variable domain reads EPEVTQTPSHQVTQMGQEVILRCVPISNHLYFYWYRQILGQKVEFLVSFYNNEISEKSEIFDDQFSVERPDGSNFTLKIRSTKLEDSAMYFCASVSGFDGYTFGSGTRLTVV.

The genes are TRBV5-1 and TRBJ1-1; the D gene is possibly TRBD1 (6 bases). V gave up 0 bases and J gave up 4 bases, with 16 bases separating them. The CDR3 is made up of 16 amino acids. Looked up from germline, CDR1 is SGHRS and CDR2 is YFSETQ. The CDR3 DNA is TGCGCCAGCAGCTTGGAACCGCGCCAGGGGTCCACTGAAGCTTTCTTT. It encodes CASSLEPRQGSTEAFF. Full variable domain (outside the CDR3, taken from reference TRBV5-1 and TRBJ1-1): KAGVTQTPRYLIKTRGQQVTLSCSPISGHRSVSWYQQTPGQGLQFLFEYFSETQRNKGNFPGRFSGRQFSNSRSEMNVSTLELGDSALYLCASSLEPRQGSTEAFFGQGTRLTVV.

The rearrangement joins TRBV5-5 to TRBJ1-2, with 9 bases lining up with TRBD1. J was trimmed by 2 bases and V by 7 bases; bases with no gene match: 9. The germline V gene has CDR1 SGHKS and CDR2 YYEKEE (reference sequence). CDR3 size: 15 residues. CDR3 DNA: TGTGCCAGCCGCCGGACAGGGGATGGAAACTATGGCTACACCTTC. Translating gives CASRRTGDGNYGYTF.

The chain uses TRBV15 and TRBJ1-2; 8 bases agree with TRBD1. CDR1 and CDR2 (germline): LNHNV, YYDKDF (reference sequence). The CDR3 contains 16 residues. The V gene end was trimmed by 3 bases and the J gene end by 2 bases; junction bases not matched to a gene: 8. CDR3 DNA: TGTGCCACCAGCAGGTATTTACAGGGGGTCAACTATGGCTACACCTTC. As protein: CATSRYLQGVNYGYTF. Full variable domain (rest looked up from reference TRBV15 and TRBJ1-2): DAMVIQNPRYQVTQFGKPVTLSCSQTLNHNVMYWYQQKSSQAPKLLFHYYDKDFNNEADTPDNFQSRRPNTSFCFLDIRSPGLGDTAMYLCATSRYLQGVNYGYTFGSGTRLTVV.

The V gene is TRBV11-3, the J gene TRBJ2-1, with TRBD2 as a possible D gene (5 bases). CDR1 and CDR2 (germline): SGHNT, YENEEA. The ends were cut back, 0 bases at V and 9 bases at J, with 6 bases in the middle. This CDR3 has 12 amino acids. In DNA, the CDR3 is TGTGCCAGCAGCTTAGACGGAGGTGAGCAGTTCTTC. Its protein is CASSLDGGEQFF. The variable domain in full, completed from reference TRBV11-3 and TRBJ2-1, reads EAGVVQSPRYKIIEKKQPVAFWCNPISGHNTLYWYLQNLGQGPELLIRYENEEAVDDSQLPKDRFSAERLKGVDSTLKIQPAELGDSAVYLCASSLDGGEQFFGPGTRLTVL.

V usage is TRBV28 and J usage is TRBJ1-4; D is perhaps TRBD1 (6 bases). Germline V gene sequence: CDR1 MDHEN, CDR2 SYDVKM. V lost 2 bases and J lost 6, with 13 bases in between. This CDR3 is built from 15 residues. Written as DNA, the CDR3 is TGTGCCAGCAGTTTAATGGGGGGGCAGGATGAAAAACTGTTTTTT. Residues: CASSLMGGQDEKLFF.

This clone was detected only a few times. V gene TRBV9 combines with J gene TRBJ2-2; 7 bases agree with TRBD1. This CDR3 spans 19 amino acids. V dropped 0 bases and J dropped 3; count of bases not matched to a gene: 14. Per germline, CDR1 SGDLS and CDR2 YYNGEE. The CDR3 DNA reads TGTGCCAGCAGCGTAGCCCTGAGGACAGGAGAAGACGACACCGGGGAGCTGTTTTTT. Protein: CASSVALRTGEDDTGELFF.

Only one count was recorded for this clone. The rearrangement joins TRBV5-6 to TRBJ2-5; 12 nucleotides align to TRBD2. V lost 7 bases, J lost 2 bases, and 12 bases stayed unmatched. The CDR3 length is 17 residues. From germline, CDR1 is SGHDT and CDR2 YYEEEE. The chain's CDR3 is CASRSARLAGEQETQYF. DNA of the CDR3: TGTGCCAGCCGAAGTGCAAGACTAGCGGGGGAGCAAGAGACCCAGTACTTC.

This chain links TRBV6-5 with TRBJ2-3; 13 bases line up with TRBD2. The germline gives CDR1 MNHEY, CDR2 SVGAGI. The CDR3 is 15 residues long. The trim removed 5 bases at V and 6 bases at J, leaving 5 bases unmatched. This CDR3 is CASSRTSGGLDTQYF. CDR3 nucleotides: TGTGCCAGCAGTCGGACTAGCGGGGGTTTGGATACGCAGTATTTT.

The CDR3 protein is CASSQDSVMTGELFF. CDR3 DNA: TGCGCCAGCAGCCAAGATTCGGTGATGACCGGGGAGCTGTTTTTT. V and J are TRBV4-3 and TRBJ2-2; no definite D call. V lost 0 bases and J 5 bases, leaving 10 bases between the germline ends. The CDR3 has 15 residues. Germline assignment: CDR1 LGHNA and CDR2 YSLEER.

The J gene is TRBJ2-7, the V gene TRBV7-2; D is possibly TRBD1 (5 bases). The CDR3 is 15 amino acids. Trimming removed 1 base from V and 0 bases from J, with 10 bases in between. Per the germline V gene, CDR1 is SGHTA and CDR2 is FQGNSA. CDR3 DNA: TGTGCCAGCAGCTTAGACAGGTGGGGCTCCTACGAGCAGTACTTC. This sequence encodes CASSLDRWGSYEQYF. The entire variable domain, with the rest obtained from reference TRBV7-2 and TRBJ2-7, is as follows: GAGVSQSPSNKVTEKGKDVELRCDPISGHTALYWYRQSLGQGLEFLIYFQGNSAPDKSGLPSDRFSAERTGGSVSTLTIQRTQQEDSAVYLCASSLDRWGSYEQYFGPGTRLTVT.

The chain joins TRBV2 to TRBJ1-1, with D uncertain. CDR3 size: 13 residues. Trimming pared 4 bases from V and 6 bases from J, leaving 12 bases between. Germline V gives CDR1 SNHLY, CDR2 FYNNEI. The CDR3 bases are TGTGCCAGCAGTGGGCATCTGGGCCCTGAAGCTTTCTTT. It specifies CASSGHLGPEAFF.